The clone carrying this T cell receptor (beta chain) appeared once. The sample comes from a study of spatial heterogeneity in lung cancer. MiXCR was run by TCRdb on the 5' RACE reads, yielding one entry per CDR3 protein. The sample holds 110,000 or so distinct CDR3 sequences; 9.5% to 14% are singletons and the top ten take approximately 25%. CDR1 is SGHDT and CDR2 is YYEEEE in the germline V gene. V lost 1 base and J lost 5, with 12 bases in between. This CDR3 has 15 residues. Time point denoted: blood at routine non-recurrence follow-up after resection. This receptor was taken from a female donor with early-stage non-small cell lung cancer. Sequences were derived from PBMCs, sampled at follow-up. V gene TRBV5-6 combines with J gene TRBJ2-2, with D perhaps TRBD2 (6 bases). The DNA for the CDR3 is TGTGCCAGCAGCTTGACGTGGAGGGCTACCGGGGAGCTGTTTTTT. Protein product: CASSLTWRATGELFF.